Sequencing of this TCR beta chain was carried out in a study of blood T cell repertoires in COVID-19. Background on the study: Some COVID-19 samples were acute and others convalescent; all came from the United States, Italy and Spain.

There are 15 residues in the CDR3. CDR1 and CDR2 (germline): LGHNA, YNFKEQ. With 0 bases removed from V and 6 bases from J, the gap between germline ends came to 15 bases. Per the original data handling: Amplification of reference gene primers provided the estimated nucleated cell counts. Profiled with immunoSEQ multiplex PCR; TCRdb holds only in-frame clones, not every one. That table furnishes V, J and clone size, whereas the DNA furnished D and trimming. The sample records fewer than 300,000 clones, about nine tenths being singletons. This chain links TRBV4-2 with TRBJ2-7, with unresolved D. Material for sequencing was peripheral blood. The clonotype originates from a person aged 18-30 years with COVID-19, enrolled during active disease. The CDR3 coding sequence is TGTGCCAGCAGCCAAGACCAAGCACTCCCCACCGAGCAGTACTTC. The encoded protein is CASSQDQALPTEQYF.